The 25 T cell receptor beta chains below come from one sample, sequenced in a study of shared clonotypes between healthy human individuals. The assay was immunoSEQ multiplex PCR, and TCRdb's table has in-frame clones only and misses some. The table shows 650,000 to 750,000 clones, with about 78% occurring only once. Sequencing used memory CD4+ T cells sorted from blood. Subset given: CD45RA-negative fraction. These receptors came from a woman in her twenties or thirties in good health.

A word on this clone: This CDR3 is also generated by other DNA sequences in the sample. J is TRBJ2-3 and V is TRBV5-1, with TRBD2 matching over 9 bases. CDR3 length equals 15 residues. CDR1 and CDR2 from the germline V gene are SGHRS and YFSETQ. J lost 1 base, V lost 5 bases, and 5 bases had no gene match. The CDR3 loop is CASSLAGVGTDTQYF. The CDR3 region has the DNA TGCGCCAGCAGTTTAGCGGGAGTTGGCACAGATACGCAGTATTTT.

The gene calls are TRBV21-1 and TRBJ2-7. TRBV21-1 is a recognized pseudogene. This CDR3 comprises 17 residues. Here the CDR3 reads CASSLGGWTQSSYEQYF. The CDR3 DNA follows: TGTGCCAGCAGCTTAGGGGGGTGGACACAAAGCTCCTACGAGCAGTACTTC.

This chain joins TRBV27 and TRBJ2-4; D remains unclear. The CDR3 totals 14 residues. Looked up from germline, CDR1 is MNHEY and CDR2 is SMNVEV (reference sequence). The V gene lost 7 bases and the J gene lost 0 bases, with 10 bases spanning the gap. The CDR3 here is CASMPSLAKNIQYF. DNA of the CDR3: TGTGCCAGCATGCCCAGCCTAGCCAAAAACATTCAGTACTTC.

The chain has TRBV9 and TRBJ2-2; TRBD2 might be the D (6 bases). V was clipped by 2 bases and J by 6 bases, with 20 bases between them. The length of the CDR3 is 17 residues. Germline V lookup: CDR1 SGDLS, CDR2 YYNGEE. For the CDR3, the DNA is TGTGCCAGCAGCGTTGCTGCTGGGGCGGGATACGCCGGGGAGCTGTTTTTT. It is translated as CASSVAAGAGYAGELFF.

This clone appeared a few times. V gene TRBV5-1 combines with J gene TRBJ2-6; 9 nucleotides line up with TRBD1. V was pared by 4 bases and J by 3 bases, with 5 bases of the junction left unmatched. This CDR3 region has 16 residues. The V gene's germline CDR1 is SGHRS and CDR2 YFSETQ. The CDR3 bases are TGCGCCAGCAGCCGGGACAGGGCGCGTGGGGCCAACGTCCTGACTTTC. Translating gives CASSRDRARGANVLTF. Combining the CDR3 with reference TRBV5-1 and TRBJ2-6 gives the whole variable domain KAGVTQTPRYLIKTRGQQVTLSCSPISGHRSVSWYQQTPGQGLQFLFEYFSETQRNKGNFPGRFSGRQFSNSRSEMNVSTLELGDSALYLCASSRDRARGANVLTFGAGSRLTVL.

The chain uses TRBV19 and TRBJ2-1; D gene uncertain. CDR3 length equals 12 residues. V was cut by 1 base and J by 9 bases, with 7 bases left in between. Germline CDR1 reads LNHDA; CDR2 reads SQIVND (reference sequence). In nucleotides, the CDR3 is TGTGCCAGTAGTATAGGGTGGAGTGAGCAGTTCTTC. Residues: CASSIGWSEQFF.

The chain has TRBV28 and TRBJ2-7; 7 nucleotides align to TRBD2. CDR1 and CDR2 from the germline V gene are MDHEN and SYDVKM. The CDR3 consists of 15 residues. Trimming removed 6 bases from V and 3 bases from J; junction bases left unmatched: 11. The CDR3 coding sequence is TGTGCCAGCAGGAGAATAGCTAGCGGTTTCTACGAGCAGTACTTC. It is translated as CASRRIASGFYEQYF.

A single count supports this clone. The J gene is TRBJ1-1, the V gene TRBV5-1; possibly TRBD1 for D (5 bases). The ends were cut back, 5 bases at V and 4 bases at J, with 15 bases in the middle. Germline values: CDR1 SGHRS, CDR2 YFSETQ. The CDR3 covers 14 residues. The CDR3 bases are TGCGCCAGCAGTCGGACCCCAGGGCTCACTGAAGCTTTCTTT. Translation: CASSRTPGLTEAFF.

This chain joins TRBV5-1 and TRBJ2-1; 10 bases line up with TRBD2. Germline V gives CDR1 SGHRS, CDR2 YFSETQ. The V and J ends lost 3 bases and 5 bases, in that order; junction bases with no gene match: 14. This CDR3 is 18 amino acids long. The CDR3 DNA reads TGCGCCAGCAGCTCATTCCCCCCTAGCGGGAGTAAGAACAATGAGCAGTTCTTC. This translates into CASSSFPPSGSKNNEQFF.

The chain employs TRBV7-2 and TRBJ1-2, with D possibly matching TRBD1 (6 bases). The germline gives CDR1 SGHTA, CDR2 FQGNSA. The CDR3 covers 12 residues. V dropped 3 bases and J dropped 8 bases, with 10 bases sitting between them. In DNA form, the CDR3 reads TGTGCCAGCAGCTTCCAGGGGCACGGCTACACCTTC. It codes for CASSFQGHGYTF.

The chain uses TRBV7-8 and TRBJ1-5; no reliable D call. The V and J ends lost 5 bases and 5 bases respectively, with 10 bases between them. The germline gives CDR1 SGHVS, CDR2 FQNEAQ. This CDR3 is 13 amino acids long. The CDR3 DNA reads TGTGCCAGCAGCCCCGGGCAGTATCAGCCCCAGCATTTT. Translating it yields CASSPGQYQPQHF.

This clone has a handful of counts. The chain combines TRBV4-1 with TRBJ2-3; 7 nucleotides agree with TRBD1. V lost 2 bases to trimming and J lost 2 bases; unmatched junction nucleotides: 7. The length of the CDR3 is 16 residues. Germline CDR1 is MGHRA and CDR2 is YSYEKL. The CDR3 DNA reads TGCGCCAGCAGCCAACCCGACAGGGACCCCACAGATACGCAGTATTTT. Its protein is CASSQPDRDPTDTQYF.

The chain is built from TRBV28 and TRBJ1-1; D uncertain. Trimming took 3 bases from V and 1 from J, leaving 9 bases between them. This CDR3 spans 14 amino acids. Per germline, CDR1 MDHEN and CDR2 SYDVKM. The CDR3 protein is CASSFVRRNTEAFF. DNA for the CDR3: TGTGCCAGCAGTTTTGTACGGAGGAACACTGAAGCTTTCTTT.

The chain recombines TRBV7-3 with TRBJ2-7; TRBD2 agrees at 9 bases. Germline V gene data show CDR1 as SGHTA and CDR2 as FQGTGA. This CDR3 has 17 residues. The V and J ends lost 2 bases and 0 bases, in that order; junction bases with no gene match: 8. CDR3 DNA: TGTGCCAGCAGCTTACCAATTAGCGGGGGCAGCTCCTACGAGCAGTACTTC. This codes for CASSLPISGGSSYEQYF.

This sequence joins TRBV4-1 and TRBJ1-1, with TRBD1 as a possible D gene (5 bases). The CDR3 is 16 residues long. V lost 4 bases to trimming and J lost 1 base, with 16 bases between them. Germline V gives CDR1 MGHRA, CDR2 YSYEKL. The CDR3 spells CASSRDRRAGNTEAFF. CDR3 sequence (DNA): TGCGCCAGCAGCCGGGACCGTAGGGCGGGGAACACTGAAGCTTTCTTT.

CDR3 sequence: CASREGLAGYNEQFF. For the CDR3, the DNA is TGTGCCAGCAGGGAGGGACTAGCGGGATACAATGAGCAGTTCTTC. V usage is TRBV2 and J usage is TRBJ2-1, with TRBD2 identical over 13 bases. With V trimmed by 6 bases and J by 4 bases, 3 bases remained unmatched. CDR1 SNHLY and CDR2 FYNNEI come from the germline V gene. The CDR3 runs 15 residues.

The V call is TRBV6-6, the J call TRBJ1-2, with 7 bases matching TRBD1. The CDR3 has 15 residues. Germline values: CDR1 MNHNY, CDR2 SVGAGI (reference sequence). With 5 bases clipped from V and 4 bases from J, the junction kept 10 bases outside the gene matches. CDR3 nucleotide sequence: TGTGCCAGCAGTCCAAAGACAGGGACACCCTATGGCTACACCTTC. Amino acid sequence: CASSPKTGTPYGYTF.

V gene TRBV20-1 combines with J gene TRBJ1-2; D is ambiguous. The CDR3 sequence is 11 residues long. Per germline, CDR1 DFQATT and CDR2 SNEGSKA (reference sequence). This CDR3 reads CSLWVNYGYTF. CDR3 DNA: TGCAGCCTCTGGGTAAACTATGGCTACACCTTC.

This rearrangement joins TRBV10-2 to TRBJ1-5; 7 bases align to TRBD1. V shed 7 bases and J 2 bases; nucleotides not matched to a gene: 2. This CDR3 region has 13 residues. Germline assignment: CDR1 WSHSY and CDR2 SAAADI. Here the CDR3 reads CASTGGGNQPQHF. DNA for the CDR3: TGCGCCAGCACAGGGGGTGGCAATCAGCCCCAGCATTTT.

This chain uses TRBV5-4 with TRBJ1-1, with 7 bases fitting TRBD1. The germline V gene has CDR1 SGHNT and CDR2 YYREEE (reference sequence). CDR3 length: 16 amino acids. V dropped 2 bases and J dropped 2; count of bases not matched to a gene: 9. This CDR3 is CASSFGRGQLNTEAFF. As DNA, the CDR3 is TGTGCCAGCAGCTTCGGGCGGGGACAGTTAAACACTGAAGCTTTCTTT.

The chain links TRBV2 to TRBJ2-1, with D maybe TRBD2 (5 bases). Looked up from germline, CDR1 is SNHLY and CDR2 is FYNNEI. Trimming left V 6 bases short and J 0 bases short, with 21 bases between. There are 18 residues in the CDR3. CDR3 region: CASRLRLTSTSSYNEQFF. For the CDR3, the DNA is TGTGCCAGCAGGCTCAGACTAACATCAACGAGCTCCTACAATGAGCAGTTCTTC. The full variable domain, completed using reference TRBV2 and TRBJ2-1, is EPEVTQTPSHQVTQMGQEVILRCVPISNHLYFYWYRQILGQKVEFLVSFYNNEISEKSEIFDDQFSVERPDGSNFTLKIRSTKLEDSAMYFCASRLRLTSTSSYNEQFFGPGTRLTVL.

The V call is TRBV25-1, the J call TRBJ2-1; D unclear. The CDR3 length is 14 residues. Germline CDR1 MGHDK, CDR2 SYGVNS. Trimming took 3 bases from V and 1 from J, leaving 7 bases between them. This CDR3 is CASSDSQSYNEQFF. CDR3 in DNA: TGTGCCAGCAGTGACTCCCAGTCCTACAATGAGCAGTTCTTC.

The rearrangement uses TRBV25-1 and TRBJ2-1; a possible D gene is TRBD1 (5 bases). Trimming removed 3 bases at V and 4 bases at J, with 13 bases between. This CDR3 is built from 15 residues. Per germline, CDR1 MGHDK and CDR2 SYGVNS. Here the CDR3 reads CASSDMRTPYNEQFF. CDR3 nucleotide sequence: TGTGCCAGCAGTGACATGCGGACACCTTACAATGAGCAGTTCTTC.

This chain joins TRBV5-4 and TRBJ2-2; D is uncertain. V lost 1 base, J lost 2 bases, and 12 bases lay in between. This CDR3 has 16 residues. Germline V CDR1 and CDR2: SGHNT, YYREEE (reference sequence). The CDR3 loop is CASSLYSKTNTGELFF. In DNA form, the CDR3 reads TGTGCCAGCAGCTTGTATAGTAAAACTAACACCGGGGAGCTGTTTTTT.

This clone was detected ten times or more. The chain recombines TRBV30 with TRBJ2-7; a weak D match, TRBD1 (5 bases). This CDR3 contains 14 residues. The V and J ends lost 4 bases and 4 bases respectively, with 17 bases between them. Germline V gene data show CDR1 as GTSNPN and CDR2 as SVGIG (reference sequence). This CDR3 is CAWNLGPNRYEQYF. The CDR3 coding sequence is TGTGCCTGGAATTTGGGGCCCAACCGATACGAGCAGTACTTC.